The rows below give T cell receptor beta chains drawn from one sample of a study of Graves' ophthalmopathy and Graves' hyperthyroidism. TCRdb recomputed calls from the multiplex PCR reads with MiXCR, one row per CDR3 protein. This sample has 150,000 or so distinct CDR3 sequences, with approximately 38% found just once. The material sequenced was peripheral blood. All receptors come from a woman between 40 and 55 years old with Graves' ophthalmopathy. CDR3s include the opening cysteine and the closing phenylalanine or tryptophan. Fields, in order: V gene, J gene, CDR3 protein.

>TRBV27|-
CASSEWTYEQYF
>TRBV6-2/TRBV6-3|TRBJ1-1
CASSPELVNTEAFF
>TRBV7-2|TRBJ2-7
CASRHTDIHEQYF
>TRBV7-9|TRBJ1-6
CASSPSNSPLHF
>TRBV18|TRBJ1-6
CASSGREGDNSPLHF
>TRBV7-2|TRBJ2-7
CASSSTRYEQYF
>TRBV6-1|TRBJ2-5
CASSLLAGGFQETQYF
>TRBV12-3/TRBV12-4|TRBJ2-5
CASSLQGPETQYF
>TRBV6-1|TRBJ2-4
CASRELGQGIAKNIQYF
>TRBV27|TRBJ1-1
CASSSRQGVNTEAFF
>TRBV27|TRBJ1-1
CASSSYREAFF
>TRBV6-1|TRBJ2-2
CASNPGSSDWNGELFF
>TRBV7-9|TRBJ2-7
CASSLVVGYYEQYF
>TRBV7-2|TRBJ2-3
CASSFQDTQYF
>TRBV14|TRBJ2-7
CASSPPSHYEQYF
>TRBV11-2|TRBJ1-5
CASSLYLATRANQPQHF
>TRBV6-5|TRBJ1-3
CASSWEKAGAGFNTIYF
>TRBV6-5|TRBJ2-5
CASKTGPDAQYF
>TRBV28|TRBJ2-7
CASTPIGSSYEQYF
>TRBV12-3/TRBV12-4|TRBJ1-1
CASSFSRGNTEAFF
>TRBV11-2|TRBJ1-6
CASSRQGFTLHF
>TRBV7-3|TRBJ1-3
CASSQEGPPGNTIYF
>TRBV28|TRBJ1-2
CASSFNSYYGYTF
>TRBV2|TRBJ1-5
CASSEDSPRPQHF
>TRBV28|TRBJ1-1
CASYKGSEAFF
>TRBV28|TRBJ1-5
CASFHAGSSNQPQHF
>TRBV28|TRBJ2-7
CASNRLAGRYEQYF
>TRBV6-2/TRBV6-3|TRBJ2-7
CASEGIDSLSYEQYF